This T cell receptor beta chain was identified during a study of T cells in Graves' hyperthyroidism and ophthalmopathy. CDR1 and CDR2 from the germline V gene are SGHAT and FQNNGV. J lost 1 base, V lost 5 bases, and 7 bases had no gene match. The CDR3 extends over 16 amino acids. In its sample, this clonotype was seen many times. What was amplified from RNA transcripts were TCR beta CDR3 regions. In the first-round RT-PCR of the TCR CDR3, the HTBI primer set was used. TCRdb independently ran MiXCR on the multiplex PCR reads; one entry per CDR3 protein. The data hold about 720,000 distinct CDR3 sequences, with around 17% observed a single time. Newly diagnosed hyperthyroidism, duration under 2 months, in patients aged 18 to 65.

The sequence came from a man aged 18-30 years with Graves' hyperthyroidism. Sequences were obtained from blood. The chain has TRBV11-2 and TRBJ2-3; 9 bases match TRBD2. In nucleotides, the CDR3 is TGTGCCAGCAGCCCATTGACTAGCGGAGGCACAGATACGCAGTATTTT. It encodes CASSPLTSGGTDTQYF.